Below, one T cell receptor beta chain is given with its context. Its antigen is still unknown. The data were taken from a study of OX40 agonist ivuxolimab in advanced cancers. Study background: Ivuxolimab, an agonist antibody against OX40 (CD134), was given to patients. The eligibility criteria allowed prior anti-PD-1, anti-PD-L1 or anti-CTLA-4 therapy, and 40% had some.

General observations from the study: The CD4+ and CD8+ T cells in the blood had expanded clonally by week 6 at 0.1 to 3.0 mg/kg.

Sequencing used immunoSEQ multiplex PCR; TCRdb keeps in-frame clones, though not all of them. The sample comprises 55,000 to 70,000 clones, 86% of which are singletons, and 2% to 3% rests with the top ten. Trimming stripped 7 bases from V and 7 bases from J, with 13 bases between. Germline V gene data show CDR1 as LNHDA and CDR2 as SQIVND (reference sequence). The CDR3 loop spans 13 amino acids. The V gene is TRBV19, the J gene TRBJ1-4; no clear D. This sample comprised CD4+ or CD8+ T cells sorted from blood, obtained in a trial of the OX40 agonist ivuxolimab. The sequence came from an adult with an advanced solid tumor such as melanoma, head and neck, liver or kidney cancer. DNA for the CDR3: TGTGCCAGTACCCAGAGCACCGCTGAAAAACTGTTTTTT. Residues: CASTQSTAEKLFF.